This T cell receptor beta chain came from a study of blood T cell repertoires in COVID-19. Study-level background: COVID-19 samples, acute and convalescent, were from the United States, Italy and Spain.

This table comes from immunoSEQ multiplex PCR, and its TCRdb copy is limited to in-frame clones, with some not included. This sample has more than 100,000 clones; about 90% occur once, and the top ten carry 3.5% to 4.5%. Patients at the Seattle site were enrolled during active infection and followed longitudinally. The CDR3 totals 19 residues. The germline V and J ends were trimmed by 8 bases and 0 bases, with 28 bases remaining between them. Per the germline V gene, CDR1 is MDHEN and CDR2 is SYDVKM. The sequencing input was peripheral blood. This TCR derives from a woman between 55 and 75 years old with COVID-19, enrolled during active disease. The chain employs TRBV28 and TRBJ1-1, with D possibly TRBD1 on 5 matching bases. In nucleotides, the CDR3 is TGTGCCAGCCGGGGGTTGCCGAGAGGCCGAGGCCGTATGAACACTGAAGCTTTCTTT. Protein product: CASRGLPRGRGRMNTEAFF.